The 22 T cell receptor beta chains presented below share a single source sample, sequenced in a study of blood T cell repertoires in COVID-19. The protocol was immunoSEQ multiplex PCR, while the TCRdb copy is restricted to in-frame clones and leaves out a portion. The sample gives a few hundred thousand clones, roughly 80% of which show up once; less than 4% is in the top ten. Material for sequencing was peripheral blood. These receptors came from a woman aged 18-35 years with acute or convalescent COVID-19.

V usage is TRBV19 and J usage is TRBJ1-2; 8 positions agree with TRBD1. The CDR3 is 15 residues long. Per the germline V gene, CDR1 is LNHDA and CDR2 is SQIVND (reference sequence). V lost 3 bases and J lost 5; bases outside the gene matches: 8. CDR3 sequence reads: CASSMAGQGLYGYTF. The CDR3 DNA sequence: TGTGCCAGTAGTATGGCCGGACAGGGACTGTATGGCTACACCTTC.

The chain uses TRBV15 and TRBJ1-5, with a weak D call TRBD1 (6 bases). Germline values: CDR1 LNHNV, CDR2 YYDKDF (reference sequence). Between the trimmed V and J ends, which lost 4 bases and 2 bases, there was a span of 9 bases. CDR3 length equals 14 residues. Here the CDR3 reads CATSTRTGNQPQHF. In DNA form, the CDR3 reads TGTGCCACCAGCACCCGGACAGGCAATCAGCCCCAGCATTTT.

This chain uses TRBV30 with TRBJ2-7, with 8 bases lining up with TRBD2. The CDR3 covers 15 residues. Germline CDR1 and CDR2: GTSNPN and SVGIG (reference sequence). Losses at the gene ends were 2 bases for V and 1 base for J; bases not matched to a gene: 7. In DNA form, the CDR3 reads TGTGCCTGGAGTACCCCCGGGACTAGGTCCTACGAGCAGTACTTC. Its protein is CAWSTPGTRSYEQYF.

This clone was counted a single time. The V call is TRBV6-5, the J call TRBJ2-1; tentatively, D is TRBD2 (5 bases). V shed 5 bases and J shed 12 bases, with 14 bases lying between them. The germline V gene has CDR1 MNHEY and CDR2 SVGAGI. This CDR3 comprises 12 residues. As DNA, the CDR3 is TGTGCCAGCAGTCCTCGGACTGGTTTGCAGTTCTTC. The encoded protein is CASSPRTGLQFF.

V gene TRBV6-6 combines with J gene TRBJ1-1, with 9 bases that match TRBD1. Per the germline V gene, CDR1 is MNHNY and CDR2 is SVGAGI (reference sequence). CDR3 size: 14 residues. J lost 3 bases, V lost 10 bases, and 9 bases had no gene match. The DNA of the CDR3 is TGTGCCACGGGGACAGGGAGGCAGGACACTGAAGCTTTCTTT. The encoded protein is CATGTGRQDTEAFF.

The CDR3 sequence is CASSQDLAGVNTEAFF. CDR3 bases: TGTGCCAGCAGCCAAGATCTTGCCGGGGTGAACACTGAAGCTTTCTTT. The chain has TRBV14 and TRBJ1-1; D unresolved. V gave up 0 bases and J gave up 0 bases, with 11 bases separating them. This CDR3 comprises 16 residues. Germline CDR1 reads SGHDN; CDR2 reads FVKESK.

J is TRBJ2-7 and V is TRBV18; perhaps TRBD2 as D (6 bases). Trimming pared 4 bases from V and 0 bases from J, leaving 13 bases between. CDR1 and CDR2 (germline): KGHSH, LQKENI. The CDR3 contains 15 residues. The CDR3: CASSLSTSFSYEQYF. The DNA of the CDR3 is TGTGCCAGCTCACTATCGACTAGTTTCTCCTACGAGCAGTACTTC.

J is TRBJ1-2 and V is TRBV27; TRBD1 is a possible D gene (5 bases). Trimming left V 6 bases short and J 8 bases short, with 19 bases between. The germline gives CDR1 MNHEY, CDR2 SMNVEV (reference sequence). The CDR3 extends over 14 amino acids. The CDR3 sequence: CASSLLGPQGGYTF. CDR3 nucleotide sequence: TGTGCCAGCAGCCTGCTAGGTCCCCAGGGAGGCTACACCTTC.

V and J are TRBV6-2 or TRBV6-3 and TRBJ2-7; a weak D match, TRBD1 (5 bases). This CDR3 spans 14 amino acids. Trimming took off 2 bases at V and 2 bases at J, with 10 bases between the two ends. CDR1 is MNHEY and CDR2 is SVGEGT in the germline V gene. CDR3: CASSYGRAPYEQYF. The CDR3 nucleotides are TGTGCCAGCAGTTACGGCAGGGCCCCCTACGAGCAGTACTTC.

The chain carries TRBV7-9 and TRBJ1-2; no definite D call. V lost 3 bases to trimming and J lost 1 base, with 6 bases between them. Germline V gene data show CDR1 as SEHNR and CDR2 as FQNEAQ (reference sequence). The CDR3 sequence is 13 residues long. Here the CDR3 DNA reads TGTGCCAGCAGCTTCTCCAGTAACTATGGCTACACCTTC. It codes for CASSFSSNYGYTF.

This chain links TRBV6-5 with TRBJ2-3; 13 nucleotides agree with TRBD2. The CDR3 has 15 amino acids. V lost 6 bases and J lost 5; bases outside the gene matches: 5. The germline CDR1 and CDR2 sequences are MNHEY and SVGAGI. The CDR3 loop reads CASRGLAGPEDTQYF. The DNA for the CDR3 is TGTGCCAGCAGGGGACTAGCGGGACCTGAAGATACGCAGTATTTT.

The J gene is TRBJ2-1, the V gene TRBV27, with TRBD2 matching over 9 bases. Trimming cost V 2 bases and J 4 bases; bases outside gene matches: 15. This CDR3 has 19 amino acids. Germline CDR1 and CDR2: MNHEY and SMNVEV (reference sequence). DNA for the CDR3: TGTGCCAGCAGTTTAGGCGCTAGCGGGAAAGGACGGAGATACAATGAGCAGTTCTTC. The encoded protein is CASSLGASGKGRRYNEQFF.

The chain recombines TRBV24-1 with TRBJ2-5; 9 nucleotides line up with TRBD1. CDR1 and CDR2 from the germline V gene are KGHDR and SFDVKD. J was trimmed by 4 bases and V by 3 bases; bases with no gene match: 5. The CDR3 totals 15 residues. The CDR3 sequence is CATSDPGTGRETQYF. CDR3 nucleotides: TGTGCCACCAGTGATCCGGGGACAGGGAGAGAGACCCAGTACTTC.

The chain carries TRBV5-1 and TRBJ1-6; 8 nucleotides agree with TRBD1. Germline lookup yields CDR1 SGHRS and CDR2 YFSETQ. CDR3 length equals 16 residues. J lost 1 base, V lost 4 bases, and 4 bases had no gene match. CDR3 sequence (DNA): TGCGCCAGCAGCCTAAACAGGGGGTCCTATAATTCACCCCTCCACTTT. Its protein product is CASSLNRGSYNSPLHF.

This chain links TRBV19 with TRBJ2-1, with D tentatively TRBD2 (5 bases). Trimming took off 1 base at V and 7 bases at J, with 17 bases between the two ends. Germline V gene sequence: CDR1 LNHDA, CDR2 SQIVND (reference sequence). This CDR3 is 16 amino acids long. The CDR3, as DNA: TGTGCCAGTAGTATAGTTGAGGGCCGGGTTAGGAATGAGCAGTTCTTC. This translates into CASSIVEGRVRNEQFF.

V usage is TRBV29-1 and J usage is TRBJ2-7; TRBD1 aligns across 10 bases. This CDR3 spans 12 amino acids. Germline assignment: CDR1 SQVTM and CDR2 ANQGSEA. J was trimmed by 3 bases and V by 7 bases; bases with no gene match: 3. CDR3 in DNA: TGCAGCGCCGGGGACAGGGGCTACGAGCAGTACTTC. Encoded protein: CSAGDRGYEQYF.

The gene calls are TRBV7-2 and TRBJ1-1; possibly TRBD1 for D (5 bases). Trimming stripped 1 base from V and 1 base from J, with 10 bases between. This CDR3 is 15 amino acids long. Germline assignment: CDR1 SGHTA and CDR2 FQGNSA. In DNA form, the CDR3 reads TGTGCCAGCAGCTTAGAATTCAGGGCGAACACTGAAGCTTTCTTT. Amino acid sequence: CASSLEFRANTEAFF.

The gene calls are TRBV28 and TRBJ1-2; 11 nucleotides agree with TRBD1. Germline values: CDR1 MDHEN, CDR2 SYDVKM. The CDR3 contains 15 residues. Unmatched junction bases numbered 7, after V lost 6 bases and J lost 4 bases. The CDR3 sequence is CASSAGQGAGYGYTF. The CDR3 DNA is TGTGCCAGCAGCGCCGGACAGGGGGCAGGCTATGGCTACACCTTC.

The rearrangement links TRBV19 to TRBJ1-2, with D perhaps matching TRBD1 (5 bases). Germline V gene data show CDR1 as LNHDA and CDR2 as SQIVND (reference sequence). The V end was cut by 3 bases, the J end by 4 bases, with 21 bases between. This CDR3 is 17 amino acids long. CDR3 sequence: CASSMGLRRDYGYGYTF. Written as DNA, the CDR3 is TGTGCCAGTAGTATGGGGCTCCGCCGGGACTATGGCTATGGCTACACCTTC.

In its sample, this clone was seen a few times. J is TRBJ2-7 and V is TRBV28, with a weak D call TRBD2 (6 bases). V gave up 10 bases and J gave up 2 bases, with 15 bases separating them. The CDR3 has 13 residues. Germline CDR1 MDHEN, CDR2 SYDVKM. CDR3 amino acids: CATQRESPYEQYF. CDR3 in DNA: TGTGCCACCCAACGGGAGTCTCCCTACGAGCAGTACTTC. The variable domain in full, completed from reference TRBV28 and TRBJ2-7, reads DVKVTQSSRYLVKRTGEKVFLECVQDMDHENMFWYRQDPGLGLRLIYFSYDVKMKEKGDIPEGYSVSREKKERFSLILESASTNQTSMYLCATQRESPYEQYFGPGTRLTVT.

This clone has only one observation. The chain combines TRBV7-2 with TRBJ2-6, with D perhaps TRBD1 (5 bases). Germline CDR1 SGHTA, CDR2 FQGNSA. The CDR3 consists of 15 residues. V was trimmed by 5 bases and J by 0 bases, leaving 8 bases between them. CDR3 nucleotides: TGTGCCAGCAGCACCCAGGGCTCTGGGGCCAACGTCCTGACTTTC. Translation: CASSTQGSGANVLTF.

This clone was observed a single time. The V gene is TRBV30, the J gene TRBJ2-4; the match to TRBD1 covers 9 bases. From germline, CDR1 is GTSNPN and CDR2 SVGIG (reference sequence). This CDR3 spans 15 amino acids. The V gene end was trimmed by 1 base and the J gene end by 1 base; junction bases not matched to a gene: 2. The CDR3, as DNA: TGTGCCTGGAGTGGGGGACAGGGTGCCAAAAACATTCAGTACTTC. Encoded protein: CAWSGGQGAKNIQYF. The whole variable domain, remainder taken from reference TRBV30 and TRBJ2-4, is SQTIHQWPATLVQPVGSPLSLECTVEGTSNPNLYWYRQAAGRGLQLLFYSVGIGQISSEVPQNLSASRPQDRQFILSSKKLLLSDSGFYLCAWSGGQGAKNIQYFGAGTRLSVL.